This TCR beta chain was recorded in a study of CD8 T cells in ankylosing spondylitis. Making use of molecular barcodes, quantitative 5'-RACE generated TCR beta libraries. TCRdb ran MiXCR on the 5' RACE reads and lists one entry per CDR3 protein. The data show roughly 370,000 distinct CDR3 sequences, 20% to 25% seen once. This clonotype turned up a few times. Its antigen is currently unknown. Study conclusions and caveats: There was a TCR beta motif, made of several highly homologous variants, that appeared characteristic of ankylosing spondylitis blood. CD8+ cells made up the disease-linked clones, which were relatively rare in peripheral blood. Both synovial fluid and blood in reactive arthritis had previously been reported to carry some motif variants. Matched ankylosing spondylitis synovial fluid reportedly contained a significantly enriched population of disease-linked clones.

The CDR3 runs to 16 residues. The germline gives CDR1 SGHTA, CDR2 FQGNSA. With V trimmed by 2 bases and J by 4 bases, 3 bases remained unmatched. The chain has TRBV7-2 and TRBJ2-2; 11 bases align to TRBD2. Material: blood, either unsorted or a sorted T cell fraction (not recorded which). The origin of this receptor is a male donor with ankylosing spondylitis. The DNA for the CDR3 is TGTGCCAGCAGCTTAATAGCGGGAGGGTTCACCGGGGAGCTGTTTTTT. This gives the protein CASSLIAGGFTGELFF.